Listed below are T cell receptor beta chains from one sample, sequenced in a study of blood T cell repertoires in COVID-19. Sequencing used immunoSEQ multiplex PCR; TCRdb keeps in-frame clones, though not all of them. The table shows about 250,000 clones, with roughly 85% occurring only once. Sequences were obtained from peripheral blood. The receptors were sampled from a man over 45 with COVID-19, enrolled during active disease. The CDR3 runs from the conserved cysteine through the conserved F or W. A D gene is named only where the DNA matches it firmly. Where a row states a size, it is once, few, many or the class of an expanded clone; other rows omit it.

clone size: NA; D gene: TRBD2; J gene: TRBJ2-5; V gene: TRBV20-1; CDR3 protein: CSASGGETQYF; CDR3 DNA: TGCAGTGCTTCGGGGGGGGAGACCCAGTACTTC
clone size: NA; D gene: TRBD1; J gene: TRBJ2-7; V gene: TRBV18; CDR3 protein: CASSPAGQGAVEQYF; CDR3 DNA: TGTGCCAGCTCACCAGCGGGACAGGGGGCCGTGGAGCAGTACTTC
clone size: NA; D gene: TRBD2; J gene: TRBJ2-1; V gene: TRBV28; CDR3 protein: CASSSPAGGSMAYNEQFF; CDR3 DNA: TGTGCCAGCAGTAGCCCCGCGGGGGGGTCAATGGCCTACAATGAGCAGTTCTTC
clone size: NA; D gene: TRBD1; J gene: TRBJ2-5; V gene: TRBV24-1; CDR3 protein: CATSDLSKTGQETQYF; CDR3 DNA: TGTGCCACCAGTGATTTGTCCAAGACAGGGCAAGAGACCCAGTACTTC
clone size: NA; D gene: NA; J gene: TRBJ2-3; V gene: TRBV24-1; CDR3 protein: CATSPGDLNTQYF; CDR3 DNA: TGTGCCACCAGTCCCGGGGACTTAAATACGCAGTATTTT
clone size: NA; D gene: NA; J gene: TRBJ2-5; V gene: TRBV6-5; CDR3 protein: CAAGGAGVGETQYF; CDR3 DNA: TGTGCCGCCGGCGGGGCTGGGGTTGGAGAGACCCAGTACTTC
clone size: NA; D gene: NA; J gene: TRBJ1-2; V gene: TRBV5-5; CDR3 protein: CASSFQGGYGYTF; CDR3 DNA: TGTGCCAGCAGCTTTCAGGGCGGCTATGGCTACACCTTC
clone size: NA; D gene: NA; J gene: TRBJ1-2; V gene: TRBV28; CDR3 protein: CASSFAGGYGYTF; CDR3 DNA: TGTGCCAGCAGTTTTGCGGGAGGGTATGGCTACACCTTC
clone size: NA; D gene: NA; J gene: TRBJ1-1; V gene: TRBV10-2; CDR3 protein: CASRTSSTGNTEAFF; CDR3 DNA: TGCGCCAGCAGAACTTCCTCGACAGGGAACACTGAAGCTTTCTTT
clone size: few; D gene: NA; J gene: TRBJ1-5; V gene: TRBV5-4; CDR3 protein: CASSLGGSNQPQHF; CDR3 DNA: TGTGCCAGCAGCTTGGGGGGCAGCAATCAGCCCCAGCATTTT
clone size: NA; D gene: TRBD1; J gene: TRBJ1-2; V gene: TRBV7-9; CDR3 protein: CASSSGQADYGYTF; CDR3 DNA: TGTGCCAGCAGCTCAGGACAGGCGGACTATGGCTACACCTTC
clone size: NA; D gene: NA; J gene: TRBJ2-3; V gene: TRBV4-1; CDR3 protein: CASSQGNRGTDTQYF; CDR3 DNA: TGCGCCAGCAGCCAAGGGAACAGGGGCACAGATACGCAGTATTTT
clone size: NA; D gene: NA; J gene: TRBJ1-1; V gene: TRBV6-1; CDR3 protein: CASSEWPNTEAFF; CDR3 DNA: TGTGCCAGCAGTGAATGGCCAAACACTGAAGCTTTCTTT
clone size: NA; D gene: NA; J gene: TRBJ2-1; V gene: TRBV21-1; CDR3 protein: CASSLDASDRADEQFF; CDR3 DNA: TGTGCCAGCAGCCTGGATGCGTCGGACAGGGCGGATGAGCAGTTCTTC
clone size: NA; D gene: NA; J gene: TRBJ2-1; V gene: TRBV2; CDR3 protein: CARGQSTSAQFF; CDR3 DNA: TGTGCCAGGGGGCAGTCTACCAGTGCGCAGTTCTTC
clone size: few; D gene: NA; J gene: TRBJ2-5; V gene: TRBV10-1; CDR3 protein: CASSDAGRGETQYF; CDR3 DNA: TGCGCCAGCAGTGATGCGGGCCGGGGAGAGACCCAGTACTTC
clone size: NA; D gene: TRBD2; J gene: TRBJ2-5; V gene: TRBV3-1/TRBV3-2; CDR3 protein: CASSDPGGQTQYF; CDR3 DNA: TGTGCCAGCAGCGACCCGGGGGGGCAGACCCAGTACTTC
clone size: NA; D gene: NA; J gene: TRBJ1-6; V gene: TRBV6-1; CDR3 protein: CASSDQGLGSPLHF; CDR3 DNA: TGTGCCAGCAGTGATCAGGGGCTAGGCTCACCCCTCCACTTT
clone size: NA; D gene: NA; J gene: TRBJ2-5; V gene: TRBV5-5; CDR3 protein: CASSLSVLLDQETQYF; CDR3 DNA: TGTGCCAGCAGCTTGTCCGTGTTGCTAGACCAAGAGACCCAGTACTTC
clone size: NA; D gene: TRBD2; J gene: TRBJ2-1; V gene: TRBV4-3; CDR3 protein: CASSQDFGGSSYNEQFF; CDR3 DNA: TGCGCCAGCAGCCAAGATTTTGGCGGGAGCTCCTACAATGAGCAGTTCTTC
clone size: few; D gene: TRBD1; J gene: TRBJ2-7; V gene: TRBV5-1; CDR3 protein: CASSITGAAYEQYF; CDR3 DNA: TGCGCCAGCAGTATTACAGGGGCGGCCTACGAGCAGTACTTC
clone size: NA; D gene: TRBD2; J gene: TRBJ2-2; V gene: TRBV28; CDR3 protein: CATSLLAGTGELFF; CDR3 DNA: TGTGCCACTTCGCTACTAGCGGGGACCGGGGAGCTGTTTTTT
clone size: NA; D gene: TRBD2; J gene: TRBJ2-2; V gene: TRBV2; CDR3 protein: CASTGLAGGTGELFF; CDR3 DNA: TGTGCCAGCACGGGGCTAGCGGGGGGCACCGGGGAGCTGTTTTTT
clone size: NA; D gene: NA; J gene: TRBJ2-3; V gene: TRBV27; CDR3 protein: CASSFPPGDTQYF; CDR3 DNA: TGTGCCAGCAGTTTTCCGCCGGGGGATACGCAGTATTTT
clone size: NA; D gene: TRBD1; J gene: TRBJ1-1; V gene: TRBV7-2; CDR3 protein: CASSGTAKTEAFF; CDR3 DNA: TGTGCCAGCAGCGGGACAGCGAAGACTGAAGCTTTCTTT
clone size: NA; D gene: NA; J gene: TRBJ1-2; V gene: TRBV28; CDR3 protein: CASTSGTTYGYTF; CDR3 DNA: TGTGCCAGCACCTCCGGGACAACCTATGGCTACACCTTC
clone size: NA; D gene: NA; J gene: TRBJ1-5; V gene: TRBV19; CDR3 protein: CASSIGGRGNQPQHF; CDR3 DNA: TGTGCCAGTAGTATAGGGGGCAGGGGAAATCAGCCCCAGCATTTT
clone size: NA; D gene: NA; J gene: TRBJ2-7; V gene: TRBV29-1; CDR3 protein: CSVERDSTYEQYF; CDR3 DNA: TGCAGCGTTGAACGGGACTCAACCTACGAGCAGTACTTC
clone size: NA; D gene: TRBD2; J gene: TRBJ2-7; V gene: TRBV7-9; CDR3 protein: CASSLGGLAGGRYEQYF; CDR3 DNA: TGTGCCAGCAGCTTAGGCGGACTAGCGGGGGGGAGGTACGAGCAGTACTTC
clone size: NA; D gene: TRBD1; J gene: TRBJ1-2; V gene: TRBV4-3; CDR3 protein: CASSQDARQGGGYTF; CDR3 DNA: TGCGCCAGCAGCCAAGATGCGCGGCAGGGGGGTGGCTACACCTTC
clone size: NA; D gene: TRBD1; J gene: TRBJ2-7; V gene: TRBV6-2/TRBV6-3; CDR3 protein: CASSGQGVSIYEQYF; CDR3 DNA: TGTGCCAGCAGTGGACAGGGAGTAAGTATCTACGAGCAGTACTTC
clone size: NA; D gene: NA; J gene: TRBJ2-5; V gene: TRBV2; CDR3 protein: CAISRETQYF; CDR3 DNA: TGTGCCATCAGCCGAGAGACCCAGTACTTC
clone size: few; D gene: NA; J gene: TRBJ1-1; V gene: TRBV3-1/TRBV3-2; CDR3 protein: CASSQRQDTWGNTEAFF; CDR3 DNA: TGTGCCAGCAGCCAACGACAGGACACGTGGGGGAACACTGAAGCTTTCTTT
clone size: NA; D gene: TRBD2; J gene: TRBJ2-2; V gene: TRBV5-4; CDR3 protein: CASSPPHSGGEMNTGELFF; CDR3 DNA: TGTGCCAGCAGCCCTCCGCATAGCGGGGGGGAAATGAACACCGGGGAGCTGTTTTTT
clone size: NA; D gene: NA; J gene: TRBJ1-4; V gene: TRBV5-4; CDR3 protein: CASSTSGSANEKLFF; CDR3 DNA: TGTGCCAGCAGCACCTCAGGGTCGGCTAATGAAAAACTGTTTTTT
clone size: once; D gene: NA; J gene: TRBJ1-1; V gene: TRBV19; CDR3 protein: CASSVGLMNTEAFF; CDR3 DNA: TGTGCCAGTAGTGTCGGACTGATGAACACTGAAGCTTTCTTT
clone size: NA; D gene: TRBD1; J gene: TRBJ2-2; V gene: TRBV7-2; CDR3 protein: CASSIARDRVDTGELFF; CDR3 DNA: TGTGCCAGCAGCATCGCCCGGGACAGGGTTGACACCGGGGAGCTGTTTTTT
clone size: NA; D gene: NA; J gene: TRBJ2-7; V gene: TRBV10-3; CDR3 protein: CATGVGPSYEQYF; CDR3 DNA: TGTGCCACCGGTGTTGGGCCCTCCTACGAGCAGTACTTC
clone size: NA; D gene: NA; J gene: TRBJ2-4; V gene: TRBV4-3; CDR3 protein: CASSQDWQANIQYF; CDR3 DNA: TGCGCCAGCAGCCAAGACTGGCAGGCAAACATTCAGTACTTC
clone size: NA; D gene: NA; J gene: TRBJ2-2; V gene: TRBV7-3; CDR3 protein: CASSLMEGAGELFF; CDR3 DNA: TGTGCCAGCAGCTTAATGGAGGGAGCCGGGGAGCTGTTTTTT
clone size: NA; D gene: TRBD1; J gene: TRBJ1-2; V gene: TRBV10-1; CDR3 protein: CASSGPLGQGNYGYTF; CDR3 DNA: TGCGCCAGCAGTGGCCCACTTGGACAGGGGAACTATGGCTACACCTTC